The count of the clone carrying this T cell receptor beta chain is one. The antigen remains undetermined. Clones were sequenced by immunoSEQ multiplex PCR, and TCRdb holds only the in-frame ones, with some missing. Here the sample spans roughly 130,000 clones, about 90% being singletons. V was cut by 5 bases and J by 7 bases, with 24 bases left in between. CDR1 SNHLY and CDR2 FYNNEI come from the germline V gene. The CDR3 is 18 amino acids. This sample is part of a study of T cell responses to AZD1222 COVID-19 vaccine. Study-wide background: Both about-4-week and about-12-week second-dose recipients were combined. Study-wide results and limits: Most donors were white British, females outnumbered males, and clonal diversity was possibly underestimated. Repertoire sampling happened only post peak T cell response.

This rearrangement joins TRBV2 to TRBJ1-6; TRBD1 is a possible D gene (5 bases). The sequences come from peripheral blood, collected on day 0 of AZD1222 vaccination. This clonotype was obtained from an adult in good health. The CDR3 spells CASSPRAPGRLGNSPLHF. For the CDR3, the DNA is TGTGCCAGCAGTCCAAGAGCTCCGGGACGCTTAGGAAATTCACCCCTCCACTTT.